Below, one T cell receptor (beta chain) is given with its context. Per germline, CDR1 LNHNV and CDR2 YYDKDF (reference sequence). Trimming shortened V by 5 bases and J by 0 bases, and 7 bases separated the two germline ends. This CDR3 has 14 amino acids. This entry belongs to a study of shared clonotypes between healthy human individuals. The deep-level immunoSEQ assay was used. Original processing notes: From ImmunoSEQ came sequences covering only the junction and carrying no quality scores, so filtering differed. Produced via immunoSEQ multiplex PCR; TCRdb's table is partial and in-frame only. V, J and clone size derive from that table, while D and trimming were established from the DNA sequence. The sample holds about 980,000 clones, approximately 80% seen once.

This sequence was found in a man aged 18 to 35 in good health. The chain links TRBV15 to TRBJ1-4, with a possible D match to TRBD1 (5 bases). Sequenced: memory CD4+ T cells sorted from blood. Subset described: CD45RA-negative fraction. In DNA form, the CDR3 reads TGTGCCACCAGCGGGGGGGCAACTAATGAAAAACTGTTTTTT. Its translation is CATSGGATNEKLFF.